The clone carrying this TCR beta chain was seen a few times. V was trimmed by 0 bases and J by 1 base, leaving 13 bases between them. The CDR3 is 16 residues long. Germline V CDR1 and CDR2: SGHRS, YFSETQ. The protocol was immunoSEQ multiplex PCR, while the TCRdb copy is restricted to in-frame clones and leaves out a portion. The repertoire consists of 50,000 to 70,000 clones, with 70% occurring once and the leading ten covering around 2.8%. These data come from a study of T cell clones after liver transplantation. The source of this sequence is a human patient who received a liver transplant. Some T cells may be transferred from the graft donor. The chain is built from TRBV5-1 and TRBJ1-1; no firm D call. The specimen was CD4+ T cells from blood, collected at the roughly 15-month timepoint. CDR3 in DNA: TGCGCCAGCAGCTTGGGTCCGGTGGGCTCGAACACTGAAGCTTTCTTT. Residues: CASSLGPVGSNTEAFF.